These T cell receptor beta chains were read from a single sample in a study of T cell repertoires in cytomegalovirus infection. These receptors' antigens are unknown. TCRdb processed the reads anew with MiXCR; each CDR3 protein has one entry. This sample carries just over 450,000 distinct CDR3 sequences, about 42% of them seen once, and the ten largest clones take just under 45%. This specimen was cultured PBMCs, taken from culture after CMV antigen stimulation. Receptors were obtained from a human donor in good health (CMV status not recorded). Some clones in this sample may be carry-over from other donors' samples. Each CDR3 is given with its conserved first and last residue. Each record gives: V gene, J gene, CDR3 length, clone size, D gene, CDR3 protein, CDR3 DNA. A D gene is named only where the DNA matches it firmly. Clone sizes are given selectively: once, few, many, or a class where the clone is expanded.

>TRBV6-2/TRBV6-3|TRBJ2-3|20|-|TRBD2
CASSFLRGSGLPPNTDTQYF
TGTGCCAGCAGTTTTCTTCGGGGTAGCGGGTTACCCCCGAACACAGATACGCAGTATTTT
>TRBV20-1|TRBJ2-7|15|-|-
CSARVPSGENYEQYF
TGCAGTGCTAGGGTACCGTCAGGGGAAAACTACGAGCAGTACTTC
>TRBV5-4|TRBJ2-7|14|-|-
CASSLYGRGYEQYF
TGTGCCAGCAGCTTGTACGGAAGGGGCTACGAGCAGTACTTC
>TRBV24-1|TRBJ1-5|12|-|-
CATSGGTQPQHF
TGTGCCACCAGTGGGGGTACCCAGCCCCAGCATTTT
>TRBV7-9|TRBJ1-1|11|few|-
CASSLGDEAFF
TGTGCCAGCAGCTTAGGGGATGAAGCTTTCTTT
>TRBV7-8|TRBJ1-1|14|-|-
CASSVGARNTEAFF
TGTGCCAGCAGCGTTGGCGCGCGGAACACTGAAGCTTTCTTT
>TRBV6-1|TRBJ2-1|13|-|-
CASRVADYNEQFF
TGTGCCAGCAGAGTAGCAGATTACAATGAGCAGTTCTTC
>TRBV7-2|TRBJ2-1|15|-|-
CASSSQASSYNEQFF
TGTGCCAGCAGCTCCCAAGCCAGCTCCTACAATGAGCAGTTCTTC
>TRBV10-2|TRBJ1-6|18|few|-
CASSGPQVLGSYNSPLHF
TGCGCCAGCAGTGGGCCACAGGTGCTGGGCTCCTATAATTCACCCCTCCACTTT
>TRBV7-2|TRBJ2-3|15|few|-
CASSRRGASTDTQYF
TGTGCCAGCAGCCGACGTGGCGCGAGCACAGATACGCAGTATTTT
>TRBV4-1|TRBJ1-1|21|-|TRBD1
CASSQAPVYGQGRKGHTEAFF
TGCGCCAGCAGCCAAGCGCCGGTCTATGGACAGGGGAGGAAAGGGCACACTGAAGCTTTCTTT
>TRBV5-5|TRBJ1-1|14|-|-
CASSPGYRDTEAFF
TGTGCCAGCAGCCCAGGGTACCGAGACACTGAAGCTTTCTTT
>TRBV7-2|TRBJ2-7|15|-|-
CASSLAPEASYEQYF
TGTGCCAGCAGCTTAGCCCCGGAGGCCTCCTACGAGCAGTACTTC
>TRBV28|TRBJ1-2|14|-|-
CASSDTGGNYGYTF
TGTGCCAGCAGCGATACGGGGGGAAACTATGGCTACACCTTC
>TRBV6-2/TRBV6-3|TRBJ2-7|16|-|TRBD2
CASSYGILAGAYEQYF
TGTGCCAGCAGTTACGGGATTCTAGCGGGAGCCTACGAGCAGTACTTC